A selection of T cell receptor beta chains follows, all from one sample in a study of shared clonotypes between healthy human individuals. Data came from immunoSEQ multiplex PCR; TCRdb stores just in-frame clones and leaves some out. The table shows about 2.4 million clones, with roughly 92% occurring only once. Material for sequencing was naive CD4+ T cells sorted from blood. These receptors were obtained from a man younger than 30 in good health. Each CDR3 is given without its conserved first and last residue. The D gene is left open where the match is weak.

14 . TRBJ2-2 TRBV5-1 ASTQAGNSNTGELF
15 . TRBJ1-2 TRBV29-1 SVGRSSRGTSLYGYT
13 . TRBJ2-3 TRBV28 ASSMGGLGTDTQY
10 . TRBJ2-1 TRBV7-2 ASSLEGTGGF
13 . TRBJ1-1 TRBV5-5 ASSGRTGMNTEAF
12 . TRBJ1-6 TRBV10-3 AISELDTRSPLH
11 . TRBJ2-5 TRBV11-2 ASSLGEVETQY
11 . TRBJ1-1 TRBV6-5 ASHPGPGKEAF
12 . TRBJ1-4 TRBV9 ASSPDPGPEKLF
14 . TRBJ2-7 TRBV4-2 ASSQDGTRGTYEQY
13 . TRBJ1-1 TRBV25-1 ASSSDLRGNTEAF
13 . TRBJ2-1 TRBV9 ASSVDDNPYNEQF
13 . TRBJ1-5 TRBV5-6 ASSFFRTGGQPQH
12 . TRBJ1-2 TRBV30 AWSTTHLLGGYT
14 . TRBJ2-5 TRBV11-2 ASSLEGGGPTETQY
10 . TRBJ1-1 TRBV18 ASSPRNTEAF
14 TRBD2 TRBJ2-1 TRBV12-5 ASGGASGGTYNEQF
11 . TRBJ1-1 TRBV7-9 ASRGDSNTEAF
12 . TRBJ2-3 TRBV18 ASSPDSHTDTQY
12 TRBD2 TRBJ2-7 TRBV7-2 ASSASTSGYEQY
14 . TRBJ1-5 TRBV19 ASSIRGLGVNQPQH
13 TRBD2 TRBJ2-2 TRBV10-3 AISGVGGVTGELF